This is a list of T cell receptor beta chains from one sample in a study of early T cells in non-severe SARS-CoV-2 infection. TCRdb processed the 5' RACE reads anew with MiXCR; each CDR3 protein has one entry. This sample has 45,000 to 60,000 distinct CDR3 sequences; 8.7% occur once, and the top ten carry roughly 4%. Sequences were derived from whole blood, sampled at baseline. Every receptor here comes from an adult who was a healthcare worker with PCR-confirmed SARS-CoV-2 infection or an uninfected control (not recorded which). CDR3s include the opening cysteine and the closing phenylalanine or tryptophan. D genes are given only for firm matches. Part of the rows lack a size; the others show once, few, many or a class for expanded clones.

TRBV11-2	many	NA	TRBJ1-6	CASSFLNTPLHF	TGTGCCAGCAGCTTCTTAAATACTCCCCTCCACTTT
TRBV7-9	many	TRBD1	TRBJ2-7	CASSWDRGSYEQYF	TGTGCCAGCAGCTGGGACAGGGGTTCCTACGAGCAGTACTTC
TRBV12-3/TRBV12-4	few	NA	TRBJ2-5	CASSLAGVQGQETQYF	TGTGCCAGCAGTTTAGCGGGGGTGCAGGGTCAAGAGACCCAGTACTTC
TRBV7-3	NA	NA	TRBJ2-5	CASSFLGNQETQYF	TGTGCCAGCAGCTTCCTCGGCAACCAAGAGACCCAGTACTTC
TRBV9	many	TRBD1	TRBJ2-1	CASSPWDSSYNEQFF	TGTGCCAGCAGCCCGTGGGACAGCTCCTACAATGAGCAGTTCTTC
TRBV7-6	many	NA	TRBJ2-3	CASSLGGAFTDTQYF	TGTGCCAGCAGCCTGGGCGGGGCTTTCACAGATACGCAGTATTTT
TRBV13	few	NA	TRBJ2-3	CASSPTRTGRTDTQYF	TGTGCCAGCAGCCCAACTAGAACCGGGCGCACAGATACGCAGTATTTT
TRBV19	NA	NA	TRBJ2-6	CASSAISGANVLTF	TGTGCCAGTAGTGCGATCTCTGGGGCCAACGTCCTGACTTTC
TRBV7-3	many	NA	TRBJ2-1	CASSLQGNEQFF	TGTGCCAGCAGCTTACAAGGCAATGAGCAGTTCTTC
TRBV12-3/TRBV12-4	many	NA	TRBJ2-5	CASSLGEGTETQYF	TGTGCCAGCAGTTTAGGGGAAGGGACCGAGACCCAGTACTTC
TRBV5-1	NA	NA	TRBJ2-1	CASSTDSWGPNNEQFF	TGCGCCAGCAGCACCGACTCGTGGGGCCCGAACAATGAGCAGTTCTTC
TRBV7-9	NA	NA	TRBJ2-7	CASTGGGLGYEQYF	TGTGCCAGCACCGGGGGTGGCCTGGGCTACGAGCAGTACTTC
TRBV30	NA	NA	TRBJ1-1	CAWSGKGRGAFF	TGTGCCTGGAGTGGGAAGGGGAGGGGAGCTTTCTTT
TRBV29-1	NA	NA	TRBJ2-5	CSVDWSGSQETQYF	TGCAGCGTTGATTGGTCCGGGTCCCAAGAGACCCAGTACTTC
TRBV7-7	NA	NA	TRBJ1-2	CASSSREPDVYGYTF	TGTGCTAGCAGCAGTCGGGAGCCAGACGTCTATGGCTACACCTTC
TRBV5-1	few	NA	TRBJ1-1	CASSLAGLSGAFF	TGCGCCAGCAGCTTGGCAGGACTGTCCGGTGCTTTCTTT
TRBV12-5	few	TRBD2	TRBJ2-7	CASASSSGSYEQYF	TGTGCTAGTGCTTCCTCCAGCGGGAGTTACGAGCAGTACTTC
TRBV5-4	many	NA	TRBJ2-4	CASSLWGSGDIQYF	TGTGCCAGCAGCTTGTGGGGGTCAGGAGACATTCAGTACTTC
TRBV6-1	NA	NA	TRBJ1-2	CASREEAASAYGYTF	TGTGCCAGCAGGGAGGAGGCTGCATCCGCCTATGGCTACACCTTC
TRBV15	NA	NA	TRBJ2-2	CATSRDDGELFF	TGTGCCACCAGCAGGGATGATGGGGAGCTGTTTTTT
TRBV4-2	few	TRBD2	TRBJ2-5	CASSQGGSGGYQETQYF	TGTGCCAGCAGCCAAGGCGGGAGCGGGGGGTACCAAGAGACCCAGTACTTC
TRBV5-1	many	TRBD1	TRBJ1-1	CASSPSGTGGTEAFF	TGCGCCAGCAGCCCCTCCGGGACAGGTGGCACTGAAGCTTTCTTT
TRBV5-8	few	NA	TRBJ2-3	CASSLGPNSDTQYF	TGTGCCAGCAGCTTGGGGCCAAACAGTGATACGCAGTATTTT
TRBV12-3/TRBV12-4	many	NA	TRBJ2-3	CASSSTRALLTTDTQYF	TGTGCCAGCAGTTCCACCCGGGCCCTTTTGACCACAGATACGCAGTATTTT
TRBV12-3/TRBV12-4	many	NA	TRBJ2-1	CASRATGRPYNEQFF	TGTGCCAGCAGGGCTACAGGAAGACCTTACAATGAGCAGTTCTTC
TRBV24-1	many	NA	TRBJ1-5	CATSDLLASRAKQPQHF	TGTGCCACCAGTGATTTGCTCGCTAGTAGGGCCAAACAGCCCCAGCATTTT
TRBV19	few	NA	TRBJ2-6	CASSIFVGAGANVLTF	TGTGCCAGTAGTATATTTGTGGGGGCTGGGGCCAACGTCCTGACTTTC
TRBV27	few	TRBD1	TRBJ2-1	CASSLTGTGMNEQFF	TGTGCCAGCAGTTTAACCGGGACAGGGATGAATGAGCAGTTCTTC
TRBV5-1	many	NA	TRBJ2-1	CASSSDGYNEQFF	TGCGCCAGCAGCTCCGACGGATACAATGAGCAGTTCTTC
TRBV6-6	NA	TRBD1	TRBJ2-7	CASSYGGQGAYEQYF	TGTGCCAGCAGTTACGGGGGACAGGGGGCGTACGAGCAGTACTTC
TRBV7-8	many	NA	TRBJ2-2	CASSLDVTNTGELFF	TGTGCCAGCAGCTTAGATGTCACAAACACCGGGGAGCTGTTTTTT
TRBV20-1	few	NA	TRBJ1-5	CSATTGSGSNQPQHF	TGCAGTGCTACTACAGGGAGTGGAAGCAATCAGCCCCAGCATTTT
TRBV20-1	NA	NA	TRBJ1-2	CSARGGANYGYTF	TGCAGTGCTCGCGGAGGGGCTAACTATGGCTACACCTTC
TRBV11-2	NA	TRBD2	TRBJ2-3	CASSLGTSGAREWYF	TGTGCCAGCAGCTTAGGGACTAGCGGCGCCCGGGAGTGGTATTTT
TRBV4-1	few	NA	TRBJ1-1	CASSQGSRPTEAFF	TGCGCCAGCAGCCAAGGGAGCAGACCCACTGAAGCTTTCTTT
TRBV11-3	few	NA	TRBJ1-1	CASSRANEAFF	TGTGCCAGCAGTCGGGCCAATGAAGCTTTCTTT
TRBV6-4	many	TRBD2	TRBJ2-3	CASSERGGTDTQYF	TGTGCCAGCAGTGAGCGGGGGGGCACAGATACGCAGTATTTT
TRBV20-1	few	TRBD2	TRBJ2-5	CSAGYGTSGIETQYF	TGCAGTGCAGGATACGGGACTAGCGGGATAGAGACCCAGTACTTC
TRBV5-4	NA	NA	TRBJ2-3	CASSLSSTDTQYF	TGTGCCAGCAGCTTGTCCAGCACAGATACGCAGTATTTT
TRBV3-1	many	NA	TRBJ1-2	CASSQRGQANYGYTF	TGTGCCAGCAGCCAGCGAGGGCAGGCTAACTATGGCTACACCTTC
TRBV19	few	TRBD1	TRBJ1-5	CASNYRGRVNQPQHF	TGTGCCAGTAATTACAGGGGGCGCGTGAATCAGCCCCAGCATTTT
TRBV25-1	few	NA	TRBJ1-4	CASSGQLNEKLFF	TGTGCCAGCAGTGGCCAGTTGAATGAAAAACTGTTTTTT
TRBV19	many	NA	TRBJ2-7	CASSPQAGVHEQYF	TGTGCCAGTAGTCCCCAAGCCGGGGTCCACGAGCAGTACTTC
TRBV11-1	many	NA	TRBJ2-3	CASSPHGRPRTDTQYF	TGTGCCAGCAGCCCCCATGGGAGGCCCCGCACAGATACGCAGTATTTT
TRBV18	NA	TRBD2	TRBJ2-1	CASSPQRETEQFF	TGTGCCAGCTCGCCACAGCGGGAGACTGAGCAGTTCTTC
TRBV7-6	NA	NA	TRBJ2-1	CASSLGTNEQFF	TGTGCCAGCAGCTTAGGGACCAATGAGCAGTTCTTC
TRBV19	few	NA	TRBJ1-6	CASSIGVGRSPLHF	TGTGCCAGTAGTATAGGGGTCGGGCGTTCACCCCTCCACTTT
TRBV10-2	many	NA	TRBJ2-2	CASSEFRELVLGELFF	TGCGCCAGCAGTGAATTCCGGGAGTTAGTCTTAGGGGAGCTGTTTTTT
TRBV6-6	many	TRBD1	TRBJ2-1	CASSFPAGGGYNEQFF	TGTGCCAGCAGTTTCCCAGCAGGGGGTGGATACAATGAGCAGTTCTTC
TRBV4-1	NA	TRBD2	TRBJ2-3	CASSYVAGDPTDTQYF	TGCGCCAGCAGCTACGTAGCGGGGGACCCCACAGATACGCAGTATTTT
TRBV5-1	NA	NA	TRBJ2-1	CASSFRERWNEQFF	TGCGCCAGCAGCTTTCGGGAACGTTGGAATGAGCAGTTCTTC